The table lists the clone carrying this T cell receptor (beta chain) with many counts. Its antigen is not identified. This entry belongs to a study of CD8 T cells in ankylosing spondylitis. General study results and limits: Disease-linked clones, CD8+, were relatively rare in peripheral blood.

Libraries of TCR beta came from quantitative 5'-RACE with molecular barcodes. Using its own MiXCR run on the 5' RACE reads, TCRdb lists one record per CDR3 protein. In the table there are about 160,000 distinct CDR3 sequences, around a tenth of which are singletons. This CDR3 is 13 amino acids long. Unmatched junction bases numbered 4, after V lost 2 bases and J lost 10 bases. Sequencing used blood, either unsorted or a sorted T cell fraction (not recorded which). This sequence joins TRBV12-3 or TRBV12-4 and TRBJ1-2, with 10 positions matching TRBD1. The TCR was taken from a female donor with ankylosing spondylitis or in good health (not recorded which). The CDR3 DNA reads TGTGCCAGCAGTTTATCCGGGACAGGGGACTACACCTTC. The encoded protein is CASSLSGTGDYTF.